A single sample gave rise to the 19 T cell receptor beta chains below, sequenced in a study of STAT5B mutations in CD4+ large granular lymphocyte leukemia. Repertoires were generated with immunoSEQ multiplex PCR, while TCRdb's copy carries only in-frame clones and drops some. The sample has some 41,000 clones, 65% to 85% seen once. Sequencing was done on a sample of CD4+ T cells from blood buffy coats. These receptors came from a human donor in good health.

The chain uses TRBV29-1 and TRBJ2-2; D may be TRBD1 (6 bases). Trimming removed 6 bases at V and 4 bases at J, with 18 bases between. This CDR3 has 15 residues. The germline gives CDR1 SQVTM, CDR2 ANQGSEA. The CDR3 DNA is TGCAGCGTGAGAACAGGGAATCTATCCACCGGGGAGCTGTTTTTT. Translation gives CSVRTGNLSTGELFF.

This clone occurred once. This chain links TRBV6-1 with TRBJ1-2; no firm D call. CDR1 MNHNS and CDR2 SASEGT come from the germline V gene. CDR3 length equals 14 residues. The V gene lost 1 base and the J gene lost 3 bases, with 9 bases spanning the gap. The CDR3 is CASSEGQDYYGYTF. The DNA of the CDR3 is TGTGCCAGCAGTGAAGGGCAGGATTACTATGGCTACACCTTC.

This chain uses TRBV10-1 with TRBJ1-6; D is uncertain. This CDR3 contains 10 residues. The V end lost 5 bases, the J end lost 7 bases, and 0 bases lay between the germline ends. Germline lookup yields CDR1 WNHNN and CDR2 SYGVQD (reference sequence). The CDR3 region is CASSNSPLHF. CDR3 sequence (DNA): TGCGCCAGCAGTAATTCACCCCTCCACTTT.

The chain combines TRBV27 with TRBJ1-4, with 10 bases that match TRBD1. The CDR3 is 17 residues long. After removal of 3 bases from V and 8 bases from J, the junction contained 12 bases not matched to a gene. CDR1 is MNHEY and CDR2 is SMNVEV in the germline V gene (reference sequence). The CDR3 bases are TGTGCCAGCAGTTTGACAGGGGGCAGGGGGAGACGAGAAAAACTGTTTTTT. It translates to CASSLTGGRGRREKLFF.

This rearrangement joins TRBV4-3 to TRBJ1-3; D may be TRBD1 (6 bases). CDR1 LGHNA and CDR2 YSLEER come from the germline V gene. The V end lost 4 bases, the J end lost 4 bases, and 23 bases lay between the germline ends. This CDR3 spans 18 amino acids. As DNA, the CDR3 is TGCGCCAGCAGCCTGGTCTATTCATCAGGGGTAAAAGGAAACACCATATATTTT. It translates to CASSLVYSSGVKGNTIYF.

This chain joins TRBV19 and TRBJ1-4, with TRBD1 matching 7 bases. Germline V gene data show CDR1 as LNHDA and CDR2 as SQIVND (reference sequence). Trimming cost V 7 bases and J 5 bases; bases outside gene matches: 10. The CDR3 is 15 residues long. The CDR3 is CASTQHRGRNEKLFF. DNA of the CDR3: TGTGCCAGTACCCAACACAGGGGACGGAATGAAAAACTGTTTTTT.

This clone was detected once. The V gene is TRBV7-8, the J gene TRBJ2-7, with a possible D match to TRBD1 (6 bases). The V gene lost 1 base and the J gene lost 5 bases, with 15 bases spanning the gap. Germline lookup yields CDR1 SGHVS and CDR2 FQNEAQ. This CDR3 has 15 residues. CDR3 sequence (DNA): TGTGCCAGCAGCTTAGGGGCAGGGGCCCCCCACGAGCAGTACTTC. Its protein product is CASSLGAGAPHEQYF.

The table lists this clone with a few counts. The chain has TRBV7-2 and TRBJ1-6, with D uncertain. Trimming cost V 5 bases and J 14 bases, with 13 bases left between them. The CDR3 is made up of 12 amino acids. The V gene's germline CDR1 is SGHTA and CDR2 FQGNSA. The CDR3 here is CASSPGSTALHF. CDR3 in DNA: TGTGCCAGCAGCCCTGGGTCTACTGCCCTCCACTTT.

The chain couples TRBV30 to TRBJ1-1; D call uncertain. CDR3 size: 13 residues. Germline-derived CDR1 and CDR2 are GTSNPN and SVGIG (reference sequence). With 3 bases removed from V and 0 bases from J, the gap between germline ends came to 8 bases. CDR3 in amino acids: CAWSAAMNTEAFF. In DNA form, the CDR3 reads TGTGCCTGGAGCGCAGCCATGAACACTGAAGCTTTCTTT.

Only one count was recorded for this clone. The rearrangement links TRBV30 to TRBJ1-2; 7 bases align to TRBD1. Germline trimming cut 4 bases from V and 4 bases from J; bases unmatched to any gene: 3. Germline assignment: CDR1 GTSNPN and CDR2 SVGIG (reference sequence). CDR3 length equals 12 residues. CDR3 protein: CAWNRGPYGYTF. CDR3 in DNA: TGTGCCTGGAACAGGGGTCCCTATGGCTACACCTTC.

The chain combines TRBV5-4 with TRBJ1-2; the D is unclear. There are 14 residues in the CDR3. V was shortened by 1 base and J by 2 bases, with 9 bases between the two germline ends. The germline CDR1 and CDR2 sequences are SGHNT and YYREEE (reference sequence). Written as DNA, the CDR3 is TGTGCCAGCAGCTTGCTTAGTCAGAACTATGGCTACACCTTC. Protein: CASSLLSQNYGYTF.

The chain couples TRBV7-2 to TRBJ2-7, with D possibly matching TRBD2 (6 bases). Between the trimmed V and J ends, which lost 5 bases and 0 bases, there was a span of 11 bases. CDR1 is SGHTA and CDR2 is FQGNSA in the germline V gene. The CDR3 totals 14 residues. CDR3 protein: CASSLGLSSYEQYF. For the CDR3, the DNA is TGTGCCAGCAGCCTGGGACTTAGCTCCTACGAGCAGTACTTC.

This chain uses TRBV19 with TRBJ2-1; 16 bases are shared with TRBD2. Germline V CDR1 and CDR2: LNHDA, SQIVND (reference sequence). V shed 0 bases and J 4 bases; nucleotides not matched to a gene: 9. The CDR3 contains 20 residues. Here the CDR3 reads CASSIEPGLAGGSLYNEQFF. DNA for the CDR3: TGTGCCAGTAGTATAGAACCGGGACTAGCGGGGGGGAGTCTATACAATGAGCAGTTCTTC.

The chain has TRBV7-6 and TRBJ2-2; D unresolved. Germline V gene lookup returns CDR1 SGHVS and CDR2 FNYEAQ. Trimming pared 1 base from V and 0 bases from J, leaving 9 bases between. CDR3 length equals 16 residues. CDR3 loop: CASSLVSNANTGELFF. The CDR3 DNA reads as TGTGCCAGCAGCTTAGTTTCTAACGCGAACACCGGGGAGCTGTTTTTT.

The chain combines TRBV29-1 with TRBJ2-3, with D uncertain. The germline V gene has CDR1 SQVTM and CDR2 ANQGSEA. The V end lost 8 bases, the J end lost 2 bases, and 14 bases lay between the germline ends. The CDR3 covers 13 residues. For the CDR3, the DNA is TGCAGCTCCACGGGTCCCACCACAGATACGCAGTATTTT. Translated, it gives CSSTGPTTDTQYF.

J is TRBJ2-7 and V is TRBV6-1, with D maybe TRBD1 (6 bases). The V end was cut by 1 base, the J end by 2 bases, with 18 bases between. Per germline, CDR1 MNHNS and CDR2 SASEGT. The CDR3 contains 17 residues. The CDR3, as DNA: TGTGCCAGCAGTGAAGTGACCGGGACAACAAGACCCTACGAGCAGTACTTC. It codes for CASSEVTGTTRPYEQYF.

V gene TRBV9 combines with J gene TRBJ1-6, with D unclear. Germline V gene sequence: CDR1 SGDLS, CDR2 YYNGEE. CDR3 length: 15 amino acids. The V gene lost 0 bases and the J gene lost 0 bases, with 4 bases spanning the gap. Written as DNA, the CDR3 is TGTGCCAGCAGCGTAGGGAGCTCCTATAATTCACCCCTCCACTTT. Translated: CASSVGSSYNSPLHF.

Only a few counts were recorded for this clone. J is TRBJ1-5 and V is TRBV6-6; D might be TRBD1 (5 bases). The V and J ends lost 4 bases and 4 bases respectively, with 14 bases between them. In germline, CDR1 is MNHNY, CDR2 SVGAGI (reference sequence). The CDR3 is made up of 15 amino acids. Written as DNA, the CDR3 is TGTGCCAGCAGTTCGACAGCTAAATCAAATCAGCCCCAGCATTTT. It is translated as CASSSTAKSNQPQHF.

The genes are TRBV5-1 and TRBJ2-5; D is possibly TRBD2 (6 bases). The CDR3 is made up of 15 amino acids. V dropped 4 bases and J dropped 3 bases, with 16 bases sitting between them. Germline CDR1 and CDR2: SGHRS and YFSETQ. Written as DNA, the CDR3 is TGCGCCAGCAGCACGCAGCCGGGGGATGAAGAGACCCAGTACTTC. Protein product: CASSTQPGDEETQYF.